This TCR beta chain was captured by sequencing in a study of T cell changes during pregnancy in multiple sclerosis (dated by TCRdb to about 2019). As for the study more broadly: Changes in the T cell repertoire over the course of pregnancy were examined in this study in women with multiple sclerosis.

Taken from cysteine to phenylalanine, the CDR3 has 12 residues. The sequence is cut down to CDR3 DNA, 36 bases in frame from base 1. A distance of 5 bases separates the germline ends of V and J, which lose 1 base and 4 bases respectively. The CDR1 and CDR2 encoded by the germline V gene are SGHVS and FQNEAQ. On this clone: Its antigen is still unknown. The input lacks base qualities; no much larger clone sits a single base away.

Preparation of the library involved the immunoSEQ multiplex PCR assay. This is the immuneACCESS table as TCRdb keeps it, with only in-frame sequences that have V and J called. A part of the clones is gone; compared with another copy, unresolved V genes explain less than half, and the rest is unexplained. The table for this sample lists approximately 48,000 clones; approximately 94% of them were counted only once. The top ten hold approximately 5.5% of the sample. The sequence joins TRBV7-8 to TRBJ2-7; confidence is insufficient to name the D gene. The source of this sequence is a female donor with multiple sclerosis, enrolled in a pregnancy study. The specimen comprised CD8+ T cells from peripheral blood mononuclear cells, sampled before pregnancy. CDR3 protein: CASSLVSYEQYF. The DNA sequence is TGTGCCAGCAGCTTAGTCTCTTACGAGCAGTACTTC.